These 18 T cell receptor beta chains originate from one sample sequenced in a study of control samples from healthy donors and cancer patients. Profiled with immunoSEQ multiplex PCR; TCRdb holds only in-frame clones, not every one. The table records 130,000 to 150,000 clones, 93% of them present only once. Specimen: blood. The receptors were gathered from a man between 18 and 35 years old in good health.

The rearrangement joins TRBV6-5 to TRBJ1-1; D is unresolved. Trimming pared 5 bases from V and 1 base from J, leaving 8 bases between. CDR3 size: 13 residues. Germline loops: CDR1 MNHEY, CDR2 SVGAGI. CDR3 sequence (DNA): TGTGCCAGCAGTAGGTCCGAGAACACTGAAGCTTTCTTT. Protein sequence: CASSRSENTEAFF.

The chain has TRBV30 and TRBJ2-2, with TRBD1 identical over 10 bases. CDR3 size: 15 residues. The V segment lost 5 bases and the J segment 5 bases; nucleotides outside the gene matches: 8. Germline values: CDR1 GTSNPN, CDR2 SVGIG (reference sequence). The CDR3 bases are TGTGCCTGGGGGGGACAGGGGTACGGTACCGGGGAGCTGTTTTTT. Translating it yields CAWGGQGYGTGELFF.

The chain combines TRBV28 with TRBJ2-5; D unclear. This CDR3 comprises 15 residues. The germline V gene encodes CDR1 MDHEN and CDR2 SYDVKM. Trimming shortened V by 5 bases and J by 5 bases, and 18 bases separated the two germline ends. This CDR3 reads CASSLEWTGRETQYF. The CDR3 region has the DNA TGTGCCAGCAGTCTTGAGTGGACCGGACGGGAGACCCAGTACTTC.

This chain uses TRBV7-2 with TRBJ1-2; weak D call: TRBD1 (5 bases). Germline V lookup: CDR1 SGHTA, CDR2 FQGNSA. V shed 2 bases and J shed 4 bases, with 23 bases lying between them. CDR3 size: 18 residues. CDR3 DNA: TGTGCCAGCAGCTTACTTCCGACAGCCGTTCGGGGGACCTATGGCTACACCTTC. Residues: CASSLLPTAVRGTYGYTF.

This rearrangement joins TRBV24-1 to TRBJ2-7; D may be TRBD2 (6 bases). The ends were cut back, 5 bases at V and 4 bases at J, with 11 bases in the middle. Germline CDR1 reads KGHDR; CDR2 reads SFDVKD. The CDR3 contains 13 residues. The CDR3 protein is CATSGTSPYEQYF. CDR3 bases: TGTGCCACCAGTGGAACTAGCCCATACGAGCAGTACTTC.

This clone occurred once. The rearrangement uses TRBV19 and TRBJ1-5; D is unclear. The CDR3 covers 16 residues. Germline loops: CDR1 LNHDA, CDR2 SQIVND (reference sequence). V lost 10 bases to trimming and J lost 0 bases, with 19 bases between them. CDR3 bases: TGTGCCACCTTCGATACAGCACTTTATAGCAATCAGCCCCAGCATTTT. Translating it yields CATFDTALYSNQPQHF.

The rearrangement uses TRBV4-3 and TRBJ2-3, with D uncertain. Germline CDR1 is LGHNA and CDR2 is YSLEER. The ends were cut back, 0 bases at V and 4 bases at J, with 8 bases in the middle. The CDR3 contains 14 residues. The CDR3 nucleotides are TGCGCCAGCAGCCAAGAGTCTCGGTCAGATACGCAGTATTTT. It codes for CASSQESRSDTQYF.

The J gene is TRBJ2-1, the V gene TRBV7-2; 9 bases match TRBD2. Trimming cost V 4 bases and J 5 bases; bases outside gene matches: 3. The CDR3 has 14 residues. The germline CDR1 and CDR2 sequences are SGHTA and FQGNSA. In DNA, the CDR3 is TGTGCCAGCAGCTGGGGCGGGAGGGACAATGAGCAGTTCTTC. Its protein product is CASSWGGRDNEQFF. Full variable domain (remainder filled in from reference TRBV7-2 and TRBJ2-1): GAGVSQSPSNKVTEKGKDVELRCDPISGHTALYWYRQSLGQGLEFLIYFQGNSAPDKSGLPSDRFSAERTGGSVSTLTIQRTQQEDSAVYLCASSWGGRDNEQFFGPGTRLTVL.

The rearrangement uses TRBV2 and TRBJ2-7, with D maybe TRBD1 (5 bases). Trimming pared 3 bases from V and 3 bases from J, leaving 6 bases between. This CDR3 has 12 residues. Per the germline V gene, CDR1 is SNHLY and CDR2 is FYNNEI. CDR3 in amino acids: CASSEGLYEQYF. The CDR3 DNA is TGTGCCAGCAGTGAGGGGCTCTACGAGCAGTACTTC.

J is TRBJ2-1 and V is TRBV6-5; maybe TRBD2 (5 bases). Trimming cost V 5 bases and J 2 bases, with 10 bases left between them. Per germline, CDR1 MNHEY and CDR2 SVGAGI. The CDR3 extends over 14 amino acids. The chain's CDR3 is CASSTPGAYNEQFF. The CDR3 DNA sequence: TGTGCCAGCAGTACACCCGGGGCCTACAATGAGCAGTTCTTC.

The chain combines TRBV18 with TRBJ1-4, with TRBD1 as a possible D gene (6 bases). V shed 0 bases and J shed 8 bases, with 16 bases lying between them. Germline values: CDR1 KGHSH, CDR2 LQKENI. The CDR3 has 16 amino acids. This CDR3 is CASSPPIQGGREKLFF. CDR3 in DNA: TGTGCCAGCTCACCACCGATACAGGGCGGAAGAGAAAAACTGTTTTTT.

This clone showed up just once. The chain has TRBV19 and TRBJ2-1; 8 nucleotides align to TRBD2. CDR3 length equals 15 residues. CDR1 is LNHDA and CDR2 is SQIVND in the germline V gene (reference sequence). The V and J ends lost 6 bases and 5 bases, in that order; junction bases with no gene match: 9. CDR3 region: CASSLEGLGNNEQFF. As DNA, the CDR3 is TGTGCCAGTAGCCTCGAGGGACTAGGAAACAATGAGCAGTTCTTC.

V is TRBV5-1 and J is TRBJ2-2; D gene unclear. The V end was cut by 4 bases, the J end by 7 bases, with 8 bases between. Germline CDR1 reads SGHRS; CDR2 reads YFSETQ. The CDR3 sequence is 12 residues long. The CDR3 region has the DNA TGCGCCAGCAGCCCCAATGTCGGGGAGCTGTTTTTT. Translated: CASSPNVGELFF.

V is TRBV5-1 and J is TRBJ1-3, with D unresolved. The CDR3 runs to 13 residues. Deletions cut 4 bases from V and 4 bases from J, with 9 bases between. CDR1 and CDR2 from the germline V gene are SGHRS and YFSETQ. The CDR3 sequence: CASSTAGGNTIYF. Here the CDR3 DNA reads TGCGCCAGCAGCACCGCCGGGGGAAACACCATATATTTT. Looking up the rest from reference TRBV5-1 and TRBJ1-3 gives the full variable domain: KAGVTQTPRYLIKTRGQQVTLSCSPISGHRSVSWYQQTPGQGLQFLFEYFSETQRNKGNFPGRFSGRQFSNSRSEMNVSTLELGDSALYLCASSTAGGNTIYFGEGSWLTVV.

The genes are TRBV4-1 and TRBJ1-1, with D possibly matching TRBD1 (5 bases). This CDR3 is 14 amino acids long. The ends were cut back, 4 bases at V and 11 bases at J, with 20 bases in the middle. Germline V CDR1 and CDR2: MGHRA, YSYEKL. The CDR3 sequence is CASSPRALRVLAFF. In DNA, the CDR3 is TGCGCCAGCAGCCCCAGGGCCCTCCGGGTTCTGGCTTTCTTT.

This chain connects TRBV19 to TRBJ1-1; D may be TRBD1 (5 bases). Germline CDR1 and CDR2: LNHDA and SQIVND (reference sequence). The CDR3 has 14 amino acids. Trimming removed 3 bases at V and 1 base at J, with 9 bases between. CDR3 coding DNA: TGTGCCAGTAGTATTCAGGGAACGAACACTGAAGCTTTCTTT. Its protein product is CASSIQGTNTEAFF.

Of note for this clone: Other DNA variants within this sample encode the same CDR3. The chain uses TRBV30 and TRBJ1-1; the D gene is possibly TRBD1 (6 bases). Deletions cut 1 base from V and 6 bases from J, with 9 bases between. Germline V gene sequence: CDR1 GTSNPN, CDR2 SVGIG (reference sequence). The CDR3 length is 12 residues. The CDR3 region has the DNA TGTGCCTGGAGTGGGGGGCAGCCTGAAGCTTTCTTT. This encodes CAWSGGQPEAFF. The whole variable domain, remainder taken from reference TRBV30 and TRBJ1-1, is SQTIHQWPATLVQPVGSPLSLECTVEGTSNPNLYWYRQAAGRGLQLLFYSVGIGQISSEVPQNLSASRPQDRQFILSSKKLLLSDSGFYLCAWSGGQPEAFFGQGTRLTVV.

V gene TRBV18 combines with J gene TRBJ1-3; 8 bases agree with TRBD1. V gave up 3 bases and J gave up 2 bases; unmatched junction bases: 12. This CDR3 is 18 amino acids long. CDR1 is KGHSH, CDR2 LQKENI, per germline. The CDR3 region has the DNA TGTGCCAGCTCACCTCTACCCTCGACAGGGGTTGCTGGAAACACCATATATTTT. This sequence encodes CASSPLPSTGVAGNTIYF.